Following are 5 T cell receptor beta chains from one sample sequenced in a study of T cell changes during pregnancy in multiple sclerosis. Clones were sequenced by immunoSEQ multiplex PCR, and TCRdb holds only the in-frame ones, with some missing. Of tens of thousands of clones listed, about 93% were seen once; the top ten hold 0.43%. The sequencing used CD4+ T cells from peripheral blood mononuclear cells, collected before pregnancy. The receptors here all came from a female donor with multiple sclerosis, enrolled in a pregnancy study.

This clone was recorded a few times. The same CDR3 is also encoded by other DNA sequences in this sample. This CDR3 is CASSPGGATNEKLFF. The CDR3 nucleotides are TGTGCCAGCAGTCCGGGAGGGGCAACTAATGAAAAACTGTTTTTT. This chain connects TRBV27 to TRBJ1-4; tentatively, D is TRBD1 (5 bases). The germline CDR1 and CDR2 sequences are MNHEY and SMNVEV (reference sequence). V dropped 5 bases and J dropped 0 bases, with 10 bases sitting between them. The CDR3 is 15 amino acids.

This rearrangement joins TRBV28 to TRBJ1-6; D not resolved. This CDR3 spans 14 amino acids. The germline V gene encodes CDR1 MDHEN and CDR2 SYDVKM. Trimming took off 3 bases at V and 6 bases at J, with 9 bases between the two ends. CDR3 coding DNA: TGTGCCAGCAGTTTTGGAGGGATTAATTCACCCCTCCACTTT. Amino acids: CASSFGGINSPLHF.

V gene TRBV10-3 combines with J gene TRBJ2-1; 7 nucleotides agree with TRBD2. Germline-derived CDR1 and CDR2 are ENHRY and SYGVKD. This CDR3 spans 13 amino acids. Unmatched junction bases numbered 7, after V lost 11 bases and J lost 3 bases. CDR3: CAGKSGDYNEQFF. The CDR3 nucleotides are TGTGCCGGAAAAAGCGGGGACTACAATGAGCAGTTCTTC.

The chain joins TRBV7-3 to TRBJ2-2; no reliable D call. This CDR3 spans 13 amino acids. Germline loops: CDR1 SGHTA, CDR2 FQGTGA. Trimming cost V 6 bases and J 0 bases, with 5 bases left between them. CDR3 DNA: TGTGCCAGCAGTCGGGCGAACACCGGGGAGCTGTTTTTT. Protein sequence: CASSRANTGELFF.

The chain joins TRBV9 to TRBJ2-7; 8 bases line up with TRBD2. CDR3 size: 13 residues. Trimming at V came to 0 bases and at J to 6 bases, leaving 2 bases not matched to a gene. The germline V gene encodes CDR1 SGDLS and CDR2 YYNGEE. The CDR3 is CASSVGLAGEQYF. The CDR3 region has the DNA TGTGCCAGCAGCGTAGGCCTAGCGGGCGAGCAGTACTTC. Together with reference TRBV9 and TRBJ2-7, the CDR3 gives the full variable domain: DSGVTQTPKHLITATGQRVTLRCSPRSGDLSVYWYQQSLDQGLQFLIQYYNGEERAKGNILERFSAQQFPDLHSELNLSSLELGDSALYFCASSVGLAGEQYFGPGTRLTVT.